This T cell receptor (beta chain) is drawn from a study of cytotoxic CD8 clonotypes in ibrutinib-treated CLL (dated by TCRdb to the early 2020s). Regarding the research as a whole: The cohort included approximately 15 treatment-naive and eleven to twelve relapsed/refractory patients; 17 were IGHV unmutated. Responses were partial in 25 or so patients and complete in 2; after median approximately 69 months follow-up, around 14 stayed in remission and some twelve progressed. The response samples were drawn at a median of around eleven months into treatment, with a range of about 6 to 36 months. An average of 255,043 productive templates and 94,082 productive rearrangements was obtained per sample. Of the roughly 86 people in the trial, about 25 had longitudinal samples available. Cryopreserved peripheral blood mononuclear cells were obtained prior to treatment, at the time of response, and at either disease progression or sustained remission. Every remission and progressive disease sample was obtained while ibrutinib was still being received by the patients.

Each clonotype received, on average, approximately 9.9x coverage in deep resolution sequencing performed on a MiSeq, where the target depth lay between 1 in 1 million and 1 in 200,000 T cells. TCR beta libraries were generated with the immunoSEQ hsTCRB Kit. Per the source publication's procedure: The data were analyzed with ImmunoSEQ Analyzer and ImmunoSEQ Data Assistant, and V, D and J gene assignments followed IMGT definitions. Clonality, which ranges from 0 to 1, was calculated as one minus the normalized Shannon entropy of productive rearrangement frequencies. Only overrepresented clonotypes making up at least 0.05% of each patient's repertoire were included in the public clonotype analysis. Repertoires from approximately 12 age-matched healthy donors in immuneACCESS were used as clonality controls. TCRdb took this table from immuneACCESS and kept in-frame rearrangements with V and J called. Such tables lack part of the clones; where checked against another copy, unresolved V genes explain under half of the gap, and the rest is unexplained. V and J calls and clone size are as listed in that table; D and trimming were resolved from the DNA. The sample yields around 52,000 clones; 55% to 70% were counted once. Of the sample, around 21% falls within the top ten clones.

Turning to this clone: Its target antigen remains unknown. Base qualities were left out, and no much larger clone turns up one base away.

Study-level results and caveats: Sampling times were not matched between sustained-remission and progressing patients, and lymph node repertoires were not studied. Public clonotypes were found to be uncommon and were observed to contract or remain stable during treatment; the increase in clonality was shown to reflect expansion of private clonotypes at ibrutinib response. Baseline clonality exceeded that of age-matched healthy donors and correlated strongly with circulating CD8+ T-cell counts. Clonality rose at ibrutinib response, remained stable during sustained remission, and dropped back toward baseline at progression.

Per the publication, the time point label means: approximately 2 years on ibrutinib. For TCR beta library preparation, 1.5 to 2.5 micrograms of genomic DNA was extracted from cryopreserved PBMCs. Longitudinal blood samples from CLL patients receiving ibrutinib monotherapy were subjected to high-throughput TCR beta sequencing. The patients were enrolled in a single-center, open-label phase 2 trial of ibrutinib monotherapy. The V and J ends are trimmed by 2 bases and 3 bases, leaving 9 bases between them. The CDR3 runs 14 amino acids, cysteine and phenylalanine included. Just CDR3 DNA is preserved here, 42 bases in frame from base 1. CDR1 and CDR2 are drawn from the germline V gene (reference sequence): MNHNY, SVGAGI.

The receptor was isolated from a human donor with chronic lymphocytic leukemia. The sequence links TRBV6-6 to TRBJ2-3; no confident D gene assignment can be made. Sequenced here: PBMCs, sampled after 24 months of ibrutinib treatment. The sequenced DNA is TGTGCCAGCAGTTACGAGTTCGGGACAGATACGCAGTATTTT. Its protein reads: CASSYEFGTDTQYF.